This record concerns one T cell receptor (beta chain) sequence. The trim removed 5 bases at V and 2 bases at J, leaving 9 bases unmatched. The CDR3 is 15 residues long. The germline V gene has CDR1 SQVTM and CDR2 ANQGSEA. This specimen comes from a study of OX40 agonist ivuxolimab in advanced cancers. TCRdb's copy holds only in-frame clones and misses some; the assay was immunoSEQ multiplex PCR. The data contain 30,000 to 35,000 clones, roughly nine tenths of them singletons. The chain has TRBV29-1 and TRBJ2-1; 7 nucleotides match TRBD1. The TCR comes from an adult with an advanced solid tumor such as melanoma, head and neck, liver or kidney cancer. The sample was CD4+ or CD8+ T cells sorted from blood, taken in a trial of the OX40 agonist ivuxolimab. The CDR3 sequence: CSVNPTGKTYNEQFF. The CDR3, as DNA: TGCAGCGTTAACCCGACAGGGAAAACCTACAATGAGCAGTTCTTC.